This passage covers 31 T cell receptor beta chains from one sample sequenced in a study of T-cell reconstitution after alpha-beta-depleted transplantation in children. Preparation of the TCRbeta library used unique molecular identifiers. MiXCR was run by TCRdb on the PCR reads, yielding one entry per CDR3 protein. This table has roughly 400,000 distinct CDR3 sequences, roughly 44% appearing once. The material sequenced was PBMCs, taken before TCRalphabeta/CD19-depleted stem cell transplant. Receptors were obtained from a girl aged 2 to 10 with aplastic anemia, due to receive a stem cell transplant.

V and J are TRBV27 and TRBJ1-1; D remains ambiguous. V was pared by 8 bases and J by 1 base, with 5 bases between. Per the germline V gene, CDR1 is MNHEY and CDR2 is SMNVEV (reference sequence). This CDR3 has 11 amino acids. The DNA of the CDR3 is TGTGCCAGCCAACCGAACACTGAAGCTTTCTTT. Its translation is CASQPNTEAFF.

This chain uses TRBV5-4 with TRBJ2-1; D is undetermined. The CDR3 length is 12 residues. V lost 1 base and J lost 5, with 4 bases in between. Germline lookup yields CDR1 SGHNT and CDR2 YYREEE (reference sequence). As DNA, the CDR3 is TGTGCCAGCAGCTTGACACACAATGAGCAGTTCTTC. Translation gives CASSLTHNEQFF.

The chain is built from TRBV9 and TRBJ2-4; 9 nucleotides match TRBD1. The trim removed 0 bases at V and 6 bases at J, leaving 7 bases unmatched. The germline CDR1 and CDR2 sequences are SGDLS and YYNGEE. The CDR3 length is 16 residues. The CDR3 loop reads CASSVAIGGQGNIQYF. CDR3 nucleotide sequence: TGTGCCAGCAGCGTAGCGATAGGGGGACAGGGAAACATTCAGTACTTC.

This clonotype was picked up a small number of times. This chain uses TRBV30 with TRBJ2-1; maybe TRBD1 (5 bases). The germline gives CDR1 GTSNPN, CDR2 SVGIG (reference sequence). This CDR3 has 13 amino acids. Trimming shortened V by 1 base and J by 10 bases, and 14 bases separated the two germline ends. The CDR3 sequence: CAWSGAGFKEQFF. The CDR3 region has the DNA TGTGCCTGGAGTGGGGCAGGGTTTAAGGAGCAGTTCTTC.

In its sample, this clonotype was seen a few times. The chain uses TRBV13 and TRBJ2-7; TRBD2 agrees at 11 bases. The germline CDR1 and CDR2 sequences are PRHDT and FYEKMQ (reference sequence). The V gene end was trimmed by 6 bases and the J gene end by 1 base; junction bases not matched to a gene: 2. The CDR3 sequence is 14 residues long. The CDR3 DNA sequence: TGTGCCAGCAGGACTAGCGGGGAGTCCTACGAGCAGTACTTC. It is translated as CASRTSGESYEQYF.

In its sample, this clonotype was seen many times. The CDR3 spells CSARRGTGGLNTEAFF. The CDR3 coding sequence is TGCAGTGCTAGAAGGGGGACAGGGGGACTGAACACTGAAGCTTTCTTT. The V gene is TRBV20-1, the J gene TRBJ1-1; 11 nucleotides align to TRBD1. CDR3 size: 16 residues. Germline V gene lookup returns CDR1 DFQATT and CDR2 SNEGSKA (reference sequence). V gave up 2 bases and J gave up 0 bases; unmatched junction bases: 5.

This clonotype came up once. CDR3 sequence: CASSSSGTGEFEQYF. Written as DNA, the CDR3 is TGTGCCAGCAGTTCTTCCGGGACAGGGGAGTTCGAGCAGTACTTC. V usage is TRBV28 and J usage is TRBJ2-7, with TRBD1 matching over 10 bases. The trim removed 4 bases at V and 6 bases at J, leaving 9 bases unmatched. From germline, CDR1 is MDHEN and CDR2 SYDVKM. The CDR3 extends over 15 amino acids. The full variable domain, in which reference TRBV28 and TRBJ2-7 provide the parts outside the CDR3, is DVKVTQSSRYLVKRTGEKVFLECVQDMDHENMFWYRQDPGLGLRLIYFSYDVKMKEKGDIPEGYSVSREKKERFSLILESASTNQTSMYLCASSSSGTGEFEQYFGPGTRLTVT.

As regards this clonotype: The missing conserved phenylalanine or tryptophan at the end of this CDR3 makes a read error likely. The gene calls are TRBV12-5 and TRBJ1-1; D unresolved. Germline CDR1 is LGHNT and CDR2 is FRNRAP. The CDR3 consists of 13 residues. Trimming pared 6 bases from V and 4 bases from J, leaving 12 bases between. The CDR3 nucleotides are TGTGCTAGTGGCGCCGGCTTAGGCACTGAAGCTTTCTCT. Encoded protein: CASGAGLGTEAFS.

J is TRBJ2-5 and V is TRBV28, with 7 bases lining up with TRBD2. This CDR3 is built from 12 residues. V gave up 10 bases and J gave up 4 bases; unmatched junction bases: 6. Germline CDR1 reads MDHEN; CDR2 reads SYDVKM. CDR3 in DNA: TGTGCCACCCGGTGGGGGGGAGAGACCCAGTACTTC. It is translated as CATRWGGETQYF. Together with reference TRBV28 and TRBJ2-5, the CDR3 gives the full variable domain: DVKVTQSSRYLVKRTGEKVFLECVQDMDHENMFWYRQDPGLGLRLIYFSYDVKMKEKGDIPEGYSVSREKKERFSLILESASTNQTSMYLCATRWGGETQYFGPGTRLLVL.

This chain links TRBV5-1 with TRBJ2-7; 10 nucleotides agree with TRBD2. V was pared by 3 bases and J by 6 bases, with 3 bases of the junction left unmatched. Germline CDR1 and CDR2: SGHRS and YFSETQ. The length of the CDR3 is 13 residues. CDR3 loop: CASSSRLAGEQYF. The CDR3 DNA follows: TGCGCCAGCAGCTCGCGACTAGCGGGCGAGCAGTACTTC.

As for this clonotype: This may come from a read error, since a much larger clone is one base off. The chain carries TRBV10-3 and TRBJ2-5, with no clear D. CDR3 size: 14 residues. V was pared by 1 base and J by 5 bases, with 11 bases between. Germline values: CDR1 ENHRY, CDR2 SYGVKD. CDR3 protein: CAISEFDVRETQYF. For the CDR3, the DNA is TGTGCCATCAGTGAGTTCGACGTGAGGGAGACCCAGTACTTC.

CDR3 region: CASSPGTPAHKQYF. In DNA, the CDR3 is TGTGCCAGCAGCCCCGGGACCCCCGCCCATAAGCAGTATTTT. The rearrangement links TRBV7-9 to TRBJ2-3; D may correspond to TRBD1 or TRBD2 (5 bases each). Trimming cost V 5 bases and J 11 bases, with 20 bases left between them. The CDR3 is made up of 14 amino acids. Germline CDR1 SEHNR, CDR2 FQNEAQ (reference sequence).

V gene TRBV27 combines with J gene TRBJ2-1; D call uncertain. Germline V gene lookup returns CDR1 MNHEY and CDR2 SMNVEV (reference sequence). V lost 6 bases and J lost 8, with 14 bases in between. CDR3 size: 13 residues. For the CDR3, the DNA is TGTGCCAGCAGCTACCGGGCCGACGATGAGCAGTTCTTC. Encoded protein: CASSYRADDEQFF.

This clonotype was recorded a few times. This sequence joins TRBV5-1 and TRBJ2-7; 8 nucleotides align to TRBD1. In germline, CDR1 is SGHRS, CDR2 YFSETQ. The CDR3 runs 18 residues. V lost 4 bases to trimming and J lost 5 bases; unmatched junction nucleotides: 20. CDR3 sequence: CASSLTIDRSRGLNEQYF. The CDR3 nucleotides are TGCGCCAGCAGCCTGACGATAGACAGGTCCAGGGGGCTAAACGAGCAGTACTTC.

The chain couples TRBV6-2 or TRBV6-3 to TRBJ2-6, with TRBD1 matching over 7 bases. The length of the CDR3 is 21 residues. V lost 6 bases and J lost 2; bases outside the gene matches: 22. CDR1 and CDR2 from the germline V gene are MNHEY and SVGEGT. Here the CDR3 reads CASSSSGQSAPSLTGANVLTF. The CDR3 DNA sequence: TGTGCCAGCAGCTCATCGGGACAGAGCGCACCCTCCCTCACTGGGGCCAACGTCCTGACTTTC.

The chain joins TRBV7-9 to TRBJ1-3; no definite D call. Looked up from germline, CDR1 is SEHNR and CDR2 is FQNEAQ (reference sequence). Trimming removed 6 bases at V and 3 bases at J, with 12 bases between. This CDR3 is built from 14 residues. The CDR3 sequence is CASRGNLGGNTIYF. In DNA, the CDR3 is TGTGCCAGCAGAGGGAACTTGGGTGGAAACACCATATATTTT.

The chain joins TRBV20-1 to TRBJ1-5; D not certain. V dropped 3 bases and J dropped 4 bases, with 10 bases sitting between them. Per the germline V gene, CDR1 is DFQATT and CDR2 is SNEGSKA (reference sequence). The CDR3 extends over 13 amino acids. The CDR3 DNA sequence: TGCAGTGCTAGGCCGGGCCCTAATCAGCCCCAGCATTTT. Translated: CSARPGPNQPQHF.

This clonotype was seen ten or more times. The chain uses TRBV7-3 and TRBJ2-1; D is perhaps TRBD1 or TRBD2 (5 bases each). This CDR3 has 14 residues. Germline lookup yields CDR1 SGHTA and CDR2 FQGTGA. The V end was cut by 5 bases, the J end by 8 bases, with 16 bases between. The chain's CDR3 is CASSRQGRGDEQFF. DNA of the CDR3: TGTGCCAGCAGCCGCCAGGGAAGAGGGGATGAGCAGTTCTTC.

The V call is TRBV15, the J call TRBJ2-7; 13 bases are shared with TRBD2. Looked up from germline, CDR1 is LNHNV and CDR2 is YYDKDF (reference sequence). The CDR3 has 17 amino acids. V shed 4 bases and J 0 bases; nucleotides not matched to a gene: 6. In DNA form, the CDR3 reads TGTGCCACCAGCAAGGGACTAGCGGGGTCTGCCTCCTACGAGCAGTACTTC. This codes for CATSKGLAGSASYEQYF.

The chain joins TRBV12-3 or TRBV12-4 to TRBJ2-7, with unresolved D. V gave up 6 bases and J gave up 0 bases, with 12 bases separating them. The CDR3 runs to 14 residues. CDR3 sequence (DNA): TGTGCCAGCAGCCGGCTTCAGAGCTCCTACGAGCAGTACTTC. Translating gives CASSRLQSSYEQYF.

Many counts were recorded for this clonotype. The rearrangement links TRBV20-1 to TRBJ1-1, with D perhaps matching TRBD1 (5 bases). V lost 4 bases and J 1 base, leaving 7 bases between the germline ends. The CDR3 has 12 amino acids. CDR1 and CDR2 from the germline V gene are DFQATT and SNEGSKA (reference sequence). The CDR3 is CSANRRNTEAFF. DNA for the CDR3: TGCAGTGCTAACAGGAGGAACACTGAAGCTTTCTTT.

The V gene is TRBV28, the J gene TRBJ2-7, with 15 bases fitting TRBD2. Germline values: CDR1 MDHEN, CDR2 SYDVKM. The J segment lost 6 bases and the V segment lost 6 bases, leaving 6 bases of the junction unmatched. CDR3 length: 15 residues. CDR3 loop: CASRDPGLAGGEQYF. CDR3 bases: TGTGCCAGCAGAGACCCGGGACTAGCGGGAGGCGAGCAGTACTTC.

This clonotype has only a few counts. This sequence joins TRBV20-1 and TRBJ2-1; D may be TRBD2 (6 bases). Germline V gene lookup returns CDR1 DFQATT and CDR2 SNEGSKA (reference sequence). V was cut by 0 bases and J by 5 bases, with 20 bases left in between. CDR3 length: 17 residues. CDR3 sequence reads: CSAREDSMGTVDNEQFF. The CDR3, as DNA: TGCAGTGCTAGAGAAGACTCAATGGGGACTGTCGACAATGAGCAGTTCTTC.

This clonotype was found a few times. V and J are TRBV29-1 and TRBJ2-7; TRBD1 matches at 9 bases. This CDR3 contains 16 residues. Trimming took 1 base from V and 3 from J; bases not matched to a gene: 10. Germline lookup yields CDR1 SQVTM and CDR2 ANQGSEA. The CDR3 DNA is TGCAGCGTTGAAGGCCCTACAGGGGGCGGTGGCTACGAGCAGTACTTC. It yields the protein CSVEGPTGGGGYEQYF.

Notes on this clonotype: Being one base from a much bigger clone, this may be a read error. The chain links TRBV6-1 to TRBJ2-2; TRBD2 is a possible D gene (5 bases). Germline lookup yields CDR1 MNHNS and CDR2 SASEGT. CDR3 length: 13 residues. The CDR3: CASRRLSSGELLF. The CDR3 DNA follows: TGTGCCAGCAGGCGACTATCGTCTGGGGAGCTGCTTTTT.

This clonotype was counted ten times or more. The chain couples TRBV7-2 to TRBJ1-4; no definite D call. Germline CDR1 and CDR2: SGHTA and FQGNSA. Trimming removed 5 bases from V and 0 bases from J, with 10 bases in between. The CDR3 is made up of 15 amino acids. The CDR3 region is CASSANSATNEKLFF. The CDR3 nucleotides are TGTGCCAGCAGCGCAAACAGTGCAACTAATGAAAAACTGTTTTTT.

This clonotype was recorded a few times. CDR3: CASSPRQGIRYGYTF. The DNA of the CDR3 is TGTGCCAGCAGCCCGAGACAGGGAATTCGCTATGGCTACACCTTC. V gene TRBV14 combines with J gene TRBJ1-2; TRBD1 agrees at 7 bases. Looked up from germline, CDR1 is SGHDN and CDR2 is FVKESK. Trimming cost V 4 bases and J 4 bases; bases outside gene matches: 9. CDR3 length equals 15 residues.

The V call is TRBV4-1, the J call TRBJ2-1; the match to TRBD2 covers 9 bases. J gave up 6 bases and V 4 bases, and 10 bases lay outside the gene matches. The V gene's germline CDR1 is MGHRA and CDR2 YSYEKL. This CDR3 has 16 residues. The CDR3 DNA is TGCGCCAGCAGCCCCCCCTTGCGGGGGGGGTCCAATGAGCAGTTCTTC. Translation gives CASSPPLRGGSNEQFF.

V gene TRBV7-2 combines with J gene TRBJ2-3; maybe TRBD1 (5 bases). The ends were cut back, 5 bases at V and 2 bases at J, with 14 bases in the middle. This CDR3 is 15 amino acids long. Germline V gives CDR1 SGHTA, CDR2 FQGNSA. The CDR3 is CASSDQTDYTDTQYF. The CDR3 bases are TGTGCCAGCAGCGACCAGACAGATTACACAGATACGCAGTATTTT.

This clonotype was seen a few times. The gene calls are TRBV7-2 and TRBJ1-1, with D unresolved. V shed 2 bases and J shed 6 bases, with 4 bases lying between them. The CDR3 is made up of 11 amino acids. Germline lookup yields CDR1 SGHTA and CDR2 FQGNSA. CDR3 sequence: CASSLYSEAFF. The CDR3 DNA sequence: TGTGCCAGCAGCTTATACTCTGAAGCTTTCTTT.

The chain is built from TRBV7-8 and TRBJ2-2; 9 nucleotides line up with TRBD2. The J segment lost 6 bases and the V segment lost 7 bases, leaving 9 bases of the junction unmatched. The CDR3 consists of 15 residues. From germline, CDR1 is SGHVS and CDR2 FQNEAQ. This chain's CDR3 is CASNPGLAGSGELFF. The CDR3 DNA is TGTGCCAGCAACCCGGGGCTAGCGGGATCCGGGGAGCTGTTTTTT.